The clone carrying this T cell receptor (beta chain) was seen once. What it recognizes is unknown. A much larger clone sits a single nucleotide away, making a read error possible. Assembly of TCR beta libraries relied on iRepertoire HTBI primers together with Arm-PCR of CDR3 regions. MiXCR, applied by TCRdb to the multiplex PCR reads, yields one record per CDR3 protein. The table records roughly 430,000 distinct CDR3 sequences, around a fifth of them present only once. This entry comes from a study of regulatory T cells in long-lasting Graves disease. Germline values: CDR1 MNHEY, CDR2 SMNVEV (reference sequence). The CDR3 covers 15 residues. Specified time point: persistent/refractory GD, antithyroid drugs over 5 years with positive TRAb. RNA extracted from PBMCs served as the sequencing template. Overall study results and limits: The study examined only peripheral blood, not thyroid tissue.

V usage is TRBV27 and J usage is TRBJ2-2, with a tentative D call TRBD2 (6 bases). Here the sequenced sample was peripheral blood mononuclear cells (PBMCs), taken when the disease was refractory, from a patient treated with antithyroid drugs. This clonotype originated in a female donor with Graves disease. The CDR3 sequence: CASSYERANTGGLFF. CDR3 in DNA: TGTGCCAGCAGTTACGAGCGGGCGAACACCGGGGGGCTGTTTTTT.